This T cell receptor (beta chain) was found in a study of tumor and adjacent non-tumor tissue in lung cancer. The CDR3 extends over 16 amino acids. Germline V gives CDR1 SGHNT, CDR2 YENEEA. A word on this clonotype: The antigen is not known. An end of the junction does not agree with germline; a read error may underlie this.

RNA was extracted from bulk tissue without any cell sorting. Donors were chemotherapy-naive, newly diagnosed lung cancer surgical patients in China, August–late 2014. Overall study results and limits: Tumor tissue had significantly higher TCR diversity than normal lung. Higher tumor TCR diversity was associated with shorter survival.

Three rounds of nested PCR, following a modified ARM-PCR protocol, produced the TCRbeta library. TCRdb re-derived calls from the multiplex PCR reads in MiXCR, one entry per CDR3 protein. The sample records more than 85,000 distinct CDR3 sequences, over 75% being singletons. Sequenced material: lung tumor tissue. V usage is TRBV11-3 and J usage is TRBJ2-1; the D gene is possibly TRBD2 (7 bases). The sequence was collected from a man between 65 and 85 years old with non-small cell lung cancer. The CDR3 protein is CASSSEPTGGRGEHFF. The CDR3 nucleotides read TGTGCCAGCAGCTCAGAACCCACGGGGGGCAGGGGTGAGCACTTCTTC.